A single sample gave rise to the 8 T cell receptor beta chains below, sequenced in a study of blood T cell repertoires in COVID-19. Using immunoSEQ multiplex PCR, the repertoire was profiled, and TCRdb retains in-frame clones only, with some absent. The sample comprises some 100,000 clones, over 60% of which are singletons, and 6.2% rests with the top ten. The sample was peripheral blood. The receptors shown here come from a man between 65 and 85 years old with acute or convalescent COVID-19.

This chain connects TRBV9 to TRBJ2-3; 12 bases align to TRBD2. Germline CDR1 reads SGDLS; CDR2 reads YYNGEE. The CDR3 sequence is 15 residues long. V shed 4 bases and J 3 bases; nucleotides not matched to a gene: 3. Here the CDR3 reads CASSPGTSGTDTQYF. CDR3 in DNA: TGTGCCAGCAGCCCTGGGACTAGCGGGACAGATACGCAGTATTTT.

This chain uses TRBV9 with TRBJ2-3, with D possibly TRBD1 on 6 matching bases. Germline assignment: CDR1 SGDLS and CDR2 YYNGEE. Trimming removed 3 bases at V and 0 bases at J, with 8 bases between. The CDR3 contains 14 residues. DNA of the CDR3: TGTGCCAGCAGCGCAACAGGGAGCACAGATACGCAGTATTTT. Translated, it gives CASSATGSTDTQYF.

This CDR3 is CASSLRQARYEQYF. CDR3 DNA: TGTGCCAGCAGTTTACGGCAGGCCAGGTACGAGCAGTACTTC. The genes are TRBV28 and TRBJ2-7; D not certain. Germline V CDR1 and CDR2: MDHEN, SYDVKM. The CDR3 length is 14 residues. V dropped 2 bases and J dropped 4 bases, with 12 bases sitting between them. The variable domain in full, completed from reference TRBV28 and TRBJ2-7, reads DVKVTQSSRYLVKRTGEKVFLECVQDMDHENMFWYRQDPGLGLRLIYFSYDVKMKEKGDIPEGYSVSREKKERFSLILESASTNQTSMYLCASSLRQARYEQYFGPGTRLTVT.

The CDR3 region has the DNA TGTGCCAGCAGCCAAGATCTAACAGTCAATCAGCCCCAGCATTTT. This translates into CASSQDLTVNQPQHF. The gene calls are TRBV3-1 (or the pseudogene TRBV3-2) and TRBJ1-5; no clear D. This CDR3 has 15 amino acids. CDR1 LGHDT and CDR2 YNNKEL come from the germline V gene (reference sequence). Trimming cost V 0 bases and J 3 bases, with 9 bases left between them.

A note on this clone: An end of the junction does not agree with germline; a read error may underlie this. The chain uses TRBV28 and TRBJ2-7, with a tentative D call TRBD1 (6 bases). This CDR3 region has 11 residues. CDR1 is MDHEN, CDR2 SYDVKM, per germline. The CDR3 is CACSRGYEQYF. The CDR3 bases are TGTGCCTGCAGCAGGGGTTACGAGCAGTACTTC.

This clone was recorded once. The chain combines TRBV30 with TRBJ1-4; 7 nucleotides align to TRBD1. Germline V CDR1 and CDR2: GTSNPN, SVGIG (reference sequence). The CDR3 sequence is 15 residues long. The V and J ends lost 1 base and 6 bases, in that order; junction bases with no gene match: 8. In DNA, the CDR3 is TGTGCCTGGAGTGCCCCAGGGGGGACGTATGAAAAACTGTTTTTT. It translates to CAWSAPGGTYEKLFF.

A few counts support this clone. The gene calls are TRBV14 and TRBJ2-7; tentatively, D is TRBD2 (5 bases). The CDR3 is 15 residues long. The germline gives CDR1 SGHDN, CDR2 FVKESK. Between the trimmed V and J ends, which lost 1 base and 1 base, there was a span of 11 bases. Here the CDR3 reads CASSQGGQYSYEQYF. The DNA for the CDR3 is TGTGCCAGCAGCCAAGGAGGGCAGTATTCCTACGAGCAGTACTTC.

This chain links TRBV12-2 with TRBJ2-3; TRBD2, the D gene given by the table, was not confirmed from the DNA. TRBV12-2 is deemed a pseudogene. The CDR3 covers 19 residues. DNA for the CDR3: TGTGCAAGTCGCTACCGTCGGCTAGGAGGCACCACTAGCACAGATACGCAGTATTTT. Its protein product is CASRYRRLGGTTSTDTQYF.